A selection of T cell receptor beta chains follows, all from one sample in a study of blood T cell repertoires in COVID-19. Using immunoSEQ multiplex PCR, the repertoire was profiled, and TCRdb retains in-frame clones only, with some absent. The sample carries 130,000 to 150,000 clones, more than 70% recorded once. The sample comprised peripheral blood. These receptors all stem from a human donor in a cohort sampled during active COVID-19. CDR3s include the opening cysteine and the closing phenylalanine or tryptophan. A D gene is named only where the DNA matches it firmly. A clone size is listed for some rows: how often the clone was seen (once, few, many), or a class if it is expanded.

CDR3 DNA	CDR3 protein	J gene	V gene	clone size	D gene
TGTGCCAGTAGTCGGGGGGCCACAGATACGCAGTATTTT	CASSRGATDTQYF	TRBJ2-3	TRBV19	NA	NA
TGCGCCAGCAGCTTGGAAGGGGCACCGGGCTTTGGGACCGGGGAGCTGTTTTTT	CASSLEGAPGFGTGELFF	TRBJ2-2	TRBV5-1	NA	NA
TGTGCCAGCAGCCCGACAGGGCTACTCTCTGGAAACACCATATATTTT	CASSPTGLLSGNTIYF	TRBJ1-3	TRBV7-6	few	TRBD1
TGTGCCAGCAGCTTGAGGACAGGGAGTTATTATAATTCACCCCTCCACTTT	CASSLRTGSYYNSPLHF	TRBJ1-6	TRBV5-6	NA	TRBD1
TGCGCCAGCAGCTCCGGACAGGGTAGCTACGAGCAGTACTTC	CASSSGQGSYEQYF	TRBJ2-7	TRBV5-1	few	TRBD1
TGTGCCATCAGTGAGATGGGGGGGCAGGGGTATGGCTACACCTTC	CAISEMGGQGYGYTF	TRBJ1-2	TRBV10-3	NA	NA
TGTGCCAGCAGCTGGGGACAGGGCGAGACAGATACGCAGTATTTT	CASSWGQGETDTQYF	TRBJ2-3	TRBV7-3	NA	TRBD1
TGTGCCAGCAGCATCCGGACTAGCTCCTCAGATACGCAGTATTTT	CASSIRTSSSDTQYF	TRBJ2-3	TRBV7-2	NA	TRBD2
TGTGCCAGCAGCCAAGATCTGAGGTCCCGGGAGCTGTTTTTT	CASSQDLRSRELFF	TRBJ2-2	TRBV4-2	NA	NA
TGTGCCAGCAGTTTTCCCGGGGGGGGCCAAGAGACCCAGTACTTC	CASSFPGGGQETQYF	TRBJ2-5	TRBV28	NA	TRBD2
TGCGCCAGCAGTGGGGCTAACTATAATTCACCCCTCCACTTT	CASSGANYNSPLHF	TRBJ1-6	TRBV10-2	NA	NA
TGTGCCAGCAGTTACAACTGGGTAGCGGGAGTGCGTGAGCAGTTCTTC	CASSYNWVAGVREQFF	TRBJ2-1	TRBV6-5	NA	TRBD2
TGTGCCAGTAGTACCAGCAGGAATAATCAGCCCCAGCATTTT	CASSTSRNNQPQHF	TRBJ1-5	TRBV19	once	NA
TGTGCCAGCAGCCAAGGAAGAGGTGTGAACACCGGGGAGCTGTTTTTT	CASSQGRGVNTGELFF	TRBJ2-2	TRBV3-1/TRBV3-2	NA	NA
TGTGCCAGCGACACAGGGTATGGAAACACCATATATTTT	CASDTGYGNTIYF	TRBJ1-3	TRBV7-2	few	NA
TGTGCCAGCAGCTTAGTTCAGATTAACTATGGCTACACCTTC	CASSLVQINYGYTF	TRBJ1-2	TRBV7-2	few	NA
TGTGCCAGCAGCGTGACTAGCGCATCTTCCTACAATGAGCAGTTCTTC	CASSVTSASSYNEQFF	TRBJ2-1	TRBV7-3	NA	TRBD2
TGTGCCAGCAGTTTGCTCAGGGGGCTGGATGGCTACACCTTC	CASSLLRGLDGYTF	TRBJ1-2	TRBV28	NA	TRBD1
TGTGCCAGCAGCTTACCCCGAGAGAGCGGGAGATCTGGAGATGAGCAGTTCTTC	CASSLPRESGRSGDEQFF	TRBJ2-1	TRBV7-8	NA	TRBD2
TGTGCCAGCTCACCACCCTCCAGGGGACCTGGGGAGCAGTTCTTC	CASSPPSRGPGEQFF	TRBJ2-1	TRBV18	NA	NA